This entry describes one T cell receptor (beta chain). No antigen is known for it. The source of the sample is a study of shared clonotypes between healthy human individuals. Findings and caveats of the study: A handful of donors showed sharing of about 4.6% of naive CD4 clonotypes. Since donors were few, the genetic and exposure-history diversity represented was limited.

This CDR3 has 17 residues. Trimming left V 4 bases short and J 3 bases short, with 21 bases between. Germline V gene data show CDR1 as MGHRA and CDR2 as YSYEKL. It was into CD45RA+ naive and CD45RA-negative memory subsets that the CD4+ cells were split. Profiled with immunoSEQ multiplex PCR; TCRdb holds only in-frame clones, not every one. Here the sample spans 2 million to 2.5 million clones, around 95% being singletons. The chain employs TRBV4-1 and TRBJ1-1; D is ambiguous. Sequences were obtained from naive CD4+ T cells sorted from blood. Subset noted: CD45RA+ positively selected. The receptor was derived from a man younger than 35 in good health. The CDR3 here is CASSPPLRVYGDTEAFF. The DNA for the CDR3 is TGCGCCAGCAGCCCTCCCCTTAGGGTTTATGGGGACACTGAAGCTTTCTTT.